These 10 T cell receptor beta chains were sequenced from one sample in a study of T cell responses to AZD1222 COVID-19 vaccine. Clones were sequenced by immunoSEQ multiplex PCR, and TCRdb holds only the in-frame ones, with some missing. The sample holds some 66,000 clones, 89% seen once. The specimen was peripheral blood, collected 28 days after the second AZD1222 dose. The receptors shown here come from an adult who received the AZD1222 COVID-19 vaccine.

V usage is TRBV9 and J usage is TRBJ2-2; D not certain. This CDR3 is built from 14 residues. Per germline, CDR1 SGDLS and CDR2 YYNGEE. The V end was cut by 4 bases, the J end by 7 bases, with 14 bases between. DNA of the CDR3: TGTGCCAGCAGCAGAGTTAATGCATACGGGGAGCTGTTTTTT. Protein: CASSRVNAYGELFF.

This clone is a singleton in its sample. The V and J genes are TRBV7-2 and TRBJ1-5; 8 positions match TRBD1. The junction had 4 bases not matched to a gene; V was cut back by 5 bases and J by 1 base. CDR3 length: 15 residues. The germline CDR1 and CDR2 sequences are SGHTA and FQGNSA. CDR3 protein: CASSQTGASNQPQHF. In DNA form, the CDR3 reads TGTGCCAGCAGCCAGACAGGGGCCAGCAATCAGCCCCAGCATTTT.

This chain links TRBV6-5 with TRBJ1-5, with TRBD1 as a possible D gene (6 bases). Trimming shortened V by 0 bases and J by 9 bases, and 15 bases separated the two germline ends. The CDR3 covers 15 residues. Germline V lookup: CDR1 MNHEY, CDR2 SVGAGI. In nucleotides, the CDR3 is TGTGCCAGCAGTTACTCGCGCGCGGGGGGCGGGCCCCAGCATTTT. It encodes CASSYSRAGGGPQHF.

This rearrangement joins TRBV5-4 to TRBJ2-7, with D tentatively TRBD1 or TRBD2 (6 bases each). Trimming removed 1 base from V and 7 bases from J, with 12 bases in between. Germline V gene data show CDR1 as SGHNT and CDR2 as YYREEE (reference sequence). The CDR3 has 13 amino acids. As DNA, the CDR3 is TGTGCCAGCAGCTTGACGGGGGCTGAGGAGCAGTACTTC. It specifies CASSLTGAEEQYF.

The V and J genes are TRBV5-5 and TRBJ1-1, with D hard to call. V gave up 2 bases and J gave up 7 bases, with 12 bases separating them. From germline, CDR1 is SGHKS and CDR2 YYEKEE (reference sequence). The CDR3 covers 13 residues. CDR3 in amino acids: CASSFTAALEAFF. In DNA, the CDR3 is TGTGCCAGCAGCTTTACGGCAGCACTTGAAGCTTTCTTT.

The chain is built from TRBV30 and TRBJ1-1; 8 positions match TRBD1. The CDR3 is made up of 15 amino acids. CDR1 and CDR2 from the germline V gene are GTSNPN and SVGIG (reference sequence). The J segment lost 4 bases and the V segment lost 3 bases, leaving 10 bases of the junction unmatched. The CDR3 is CAWSPPDREFTEAFF. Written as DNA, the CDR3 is TGTGCCTGGAGCCCCCCGGACAGGGAATTCACTGAAGCTTTCTTT.

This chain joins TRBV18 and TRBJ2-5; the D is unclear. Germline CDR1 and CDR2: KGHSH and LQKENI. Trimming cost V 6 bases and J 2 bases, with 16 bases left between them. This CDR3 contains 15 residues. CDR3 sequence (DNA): TGTGCCAGCTCTAGATTCGGGCAGTCTCAAGAGACCCAGTACTTC. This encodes CASSRFGQSQETQYF.

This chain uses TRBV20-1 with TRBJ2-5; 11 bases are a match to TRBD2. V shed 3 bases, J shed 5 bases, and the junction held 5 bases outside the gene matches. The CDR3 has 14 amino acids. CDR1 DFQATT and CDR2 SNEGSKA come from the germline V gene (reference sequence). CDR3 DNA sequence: TGCAGTGCTAGTTTAGCGGGAGGGCTTGAGACCCAGTACTTC. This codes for CSASLAGGLETQYF.

The CDR3 bases are TGTGCCAGCAGCTTAGGACTAGACAATGAGCAGTTCTTC. The encoded protein is CASSLGLDNEQFF. The V and J genes are TRBV7-3 and TRBJ2-1, with 7 bases matching TRBD2. This CDR3 has 13 amino acids. Trimming cost V 2 bases and J 5 bases; bases outside gene matches: 0. Germline assignment: CDR1 SGHTA and CDR2 FQGTGA.

The CDR3 nucleotides are TGCGCCAGCAGTGGCAACACTGAAGCTTTCTTT. The encoded protein is CASSGNTEAFF. The rearrangement links TRBV10-2 to TRBJ1-1; D gene ambiguous. The germline gives CDR1 WSHSY, CDR2 SAAADI. There are 11 residues in the CDR3. Trimming cost V 4 bases and J 2 bases, with 2 bases left between them.